This T cell receptor beta chain originates from a study of blood T cell repertoires in COVID-19. For the study at large: The samples span acute and convalescent COVID-19 from the United States, Italy and Spain. PBMCs, B-cell-depleted T cells, or T cells provided the cDNA or gDNA that made up the material.

Assay used: immunoSEQ multiplex PCR; TCRdb lists only in-frame clones, some missing. The table shows approximately 200,000 clones, with approximately 83% occurring only once. V was pared by 4 bases and J by 5 bases, with 6 bases of the junction left unmatched. The CDR3 is 17 amino acids. Germline V gene lookup returns CDR1 SGHKS and CDR2 YYEKEE (reference sequence). This TCR came from a man in his sixties with acute or convalescent COVID-19. This rearrangement joins TRBV5-5 to TRBJ2-1; 16 nucleotides agree with TRBD2. Specimen: peripheral blood. The CDR3 nucleotides are TGTGCCAGCAGCGGCGGGACTAGCGGGAGGGGGGACAATGAGCAGTTCTTC. It is translated as CASSGGTSGRGDNEQFF.